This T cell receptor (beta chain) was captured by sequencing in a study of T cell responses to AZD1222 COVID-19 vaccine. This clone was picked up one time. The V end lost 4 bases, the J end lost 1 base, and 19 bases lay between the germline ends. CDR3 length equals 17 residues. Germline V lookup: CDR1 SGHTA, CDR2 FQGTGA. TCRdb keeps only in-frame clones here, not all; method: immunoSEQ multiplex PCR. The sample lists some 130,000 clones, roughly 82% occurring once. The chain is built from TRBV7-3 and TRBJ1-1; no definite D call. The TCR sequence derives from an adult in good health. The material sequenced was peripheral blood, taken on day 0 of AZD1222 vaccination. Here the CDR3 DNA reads TGTGCCAGCAGCTCCACGGCCAGGCGAACTGCGAACACTGAAGCTTTCTTT. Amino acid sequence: CASSSTARRTANTEAFF.